This T cell receptor beta chain was obtained from a study of T cell repertoires in cytomegalovirus infection. Germline V lookup: CDR1 LGHNA, CDR2 YSLEER. The CDR3 consists of 14 residues. Between the trimmed V and J ends, which lost 0 bases and 7 bases, there was a span of 7 bases. TCRdb used MiXCR to reprocess the reads, holding one entry per CDR3 protein. In the table there are fewer than 700,000 distinct CDR3 sequences, roughly 24% of which are singletons. Study results and limitations: CMV carriers having the relevant HLA were flagged by cumulative public TCR beta family frequency. HLA-C-restricted CMV clonotypes gave the most frequent clonotype in two of eight donors.

This clonotype was counted ten times or more. The antigen is undetermined. Sequenced: CD8+ T cells from PBMCs. This TCR derives from a human donor in good health (CMV status not recorded). Some clones in this sample may be carry-over from other donors' samples. The V and J genes are TRBV4-3 and TRBJ1-6, with D unclear. CDR3 residues: CASSQEYSNSPLHF. The CDR3 nucleotides are TGCGCCAGCAGCCAAGAGTACTCAAATTCACCCCTCCACTTT.